Presented here are 6 T cell receptor beta chains from one specimen sequenced in a study of T cells after yellow fever vaccination. TCRdb used MiXCR to reprocess the 5' RACE reads, holding one entry per CDR3 protein. Of a few hundred thousand distinct CDR3 sequences in the sample, 6.9% were seen once. Sequences were derived from CD4+ T cells sorted from PBMCs, sampled 15 days after the yellow fever booster vaccination. The source is a man aged 30 to 39 who received the YFV17D yellow fever vaccine.

This clonotype was picked up a small number of times. The gene calls are TRBV15 and TRBJ2-1; D not certain. The CDR3 contains 15 residues. V gave up 5 bases and J gave up 0 bases, with 11 bases separating them. Germline CDR1 is LNHNV and CDR2 is YYDKDF (reference sequence). The CDR3 bases are TGTGCCACCAGCCATCTCGACGGCTCCTACAATGAGCAGTTCTTC. It specifies CATSHLDGSYNEQFF.

This clonotype was observed a handful of times. The chain employs TRBV7-9 and TRBJ1-5, with 10 bases that match TRBD1. The J segment lost 6 bases and the V segment lost 5 bases, leaving 4 bases of the junction unmatched. Per the germline V gene, CDR1 is SEHNR and CDR2 is FQNEAQ (reference sequence). This CDR3 spans 14 amino acids. The CDR3 DNA follows: TGTGCCAGCAGCGGACAGGGGGTTGTTCAGCCCCAGCATTTT. This gives the protein CASSGQGVVQPQHF.

The table lists this clonotype with a few counts. The chain is built from TRBV7-2 and TRBJ2-7, with 7 bases that match TRBD2. CDR1 and CDR2 (germline): SGHTA, FQGNSA. The V and J ends lost 3 bases and 8 bases, in that order; junction bases with no gene match: 1. The CDR3 extends over 11 amino acids. The CDR3 is CASSLGGKQYF. CDR3 sequence (DNA): TGTGCCAGCAGCTTGGGGGGGAAGCAGTACTTC.

Many counts were recorded for this clonotype. The chain recombines TRBV27 with TRBJ2-3; 9 bases match TRBD1. CDR1 is MNHEY, CDR2 SMNVEV, per germline (reference sequence). This CDR3 has 18 amino acids. The junction had 14 bases not matched to a gene; V was cut back by 3 bases and J by 4 bases. The CDR3 protein is CASSFRQGGFVGADTQYF. CDR3 DNA sequence: TGTGCCAGCAGTTTTCGACAGGGGGGATTCGTTGGAGCAGATACGCAGTATTTT.

The chain combines TRBV7-2 with TRBJ2-7; 11 bases are a match to TRBD2. The CDR3 contains 14 residues. V trimming: 4 bases; J trimming: 6 bases; junction bases outside the gene matches: 5. The germline CDR1 and CDR2 sequences are SGHTA and FQGNSA. The CDR3 DNA sequence: TGTGCCAGCAGCTCACTAGCGGGAGAGTTCGAGCAGTACTTC. The encoded protein is CASSSLAGEFEQYF.

J is TRBJ2-3 and V is TRBV9, with 9 bases matching TRBD1. The germline CDR1 and CDR2 sequences are SGDLS and YYNGEE. V dropped 3 bases and J dropped 4; count of bases not matched to a gene: 9. The CDR3 is 16 amino acids. The CDR3 here is CASSERQGGFSDTQYF. The CDR3 DNA is TGTGCCAGCAGCGAACGACAGGGGGGCTTCTCAGATACGCAGTATTTT. Variable domain in full (rest from reference TRBV9 and TRBJ2-3): DSGVTQTPKHLITATGQRVTLRCSPRSGDLSVYWYQQSLDQGLQFLIQYYNGEERAKGNILERFSAQQFPDLHSELNLSSLELGDSALYFCASSERQGGFSDTQYFGPGTRLTVL.